These 31 T cell receptor beta chains were sequenced from one sample in a study of shared clonotypes between healthy human individuals. CD8 cells regarded as naive lacked CD45RO, were positively chosen for CCR7, and omitted terminally differentiated effector memory CD45RA+ cells. Libraries were prepared by immunoSEQ multiplex PCR; TCRdb keeps only in-frame clonotypes and omits some of them. The sample yields about 2.1 million clones, about 92% seen once. Material: naive CD8+ T cells from PBMCs. The receptors stem from a man younger than 30 in good health. Some clones in this sample may be carry-over from other donors' samples.

The chain uses TRBV27 and TRBJ2-7; D may be TRBD1 or TRBD2 (5 bases each). Trimming cost V 8 bases and J 2 bases, with 13 bases left between them. CDR3 length: 13 amino acids. CDR1 MNHEY and CDR2 SMNVEV come from the germline V gene (reference sequence). In DNA, the CDR3 is TGTGCCAGCCGGGACCGACAAACCTACGAGCAGTACTTC. Its translation: CASRDRQTYEQYF.

The chain uses TRBV27 and TRBJ2-1; 8 bases agree with TRBD2. This CDR3 is built from 13 residues. After removal of 3 bases from V and 8 bases from J, the junction contained 3 bases not matched to a gene. Germline V CDR1 and CDR2: MNHEY, SMNVEV (reference sequence). CDR3 nucleotide sequence: TGTGCCAGCAGTTTCGGGAGGGCCTATGAGCAGTTCTTC. Its protein is CASSFGRAYEQFF.

This clone has just one count. As DNA, the CDR3 is TGTGCCTGGAGTGTATCACCCAGCGGGAGAGCAGATACGCAGTATTTT. Translating gives CAWSVSPSGRADTQYF. This sequence joins TRBV30 and TRBJ2-3; TRBD2 aligns across 8 bases. Germline CDR1 GTSNPN, CDR2 SVGIG (reference sequence). V lost 0 bases, J lost 4 bases, and 9 bases stayed unmatched. This CDR3 region has 16 residues.

The chain has TRBV4-3 and TRBJ2-3; D is unclear. Germline V CDR1 and CDR2: LGHNA, YSLEER. The V gene lost 4 bases and the J gene lost 0 bases, with 8 bases spanning the gap. The CDR3 spans 14 residues. In nucleotides, the CDR3 is TGCGCCAGCAGCCGATACGGGAGCACAGATACGCAGTATTTT. This codes for CASSRYGSTDTQYF.

The chain joins TRBV6-6 to TRBJ2-7; unclear D gene. From germline, CDR1 is MNHNY and CDR2 SVGAGI (reference sequence). CDR3 length: 11 residues. Trimming cost V 8 bases and J 1 base, with 6 bases left between them. The CDR3 loop is CASGPSYEQYF. The CDR3 DNA reads TGTGCCAGCGGACCATCCTACGAGCAGTACTTC.

J is TRBJ2-7 and V is TRBV27; tentative D call: TRBD2 (6 bases). Germline loops: CDR1 MNHEY, CDR2 SMNVEV (reference sequence). Trimming cost V 3 bases and J 1 base, with 13 bases left between them. The CDR3 runs to 15 residues. The CDR3: CASSLKGSGSYEQYF. The CDR3 bases are TGTGCCAGCAGTTTGAAAGGTAGCGGATCCTACGAGCAGTACTTC.

This chain connects TRBV5-3 to TRBJ1-3, with D unresolved. TRBV5-3 is marked as an open reading frame, function uncertain. The length of the CDR3 is 12 residues. Trimming cost V 0 bases and J 4 bases, with 2 bases left between them. The CDR3 loop is CARSLAGNTIYF. The CDR3 bases are TGTGCCAGAAGCTTGGCCGGAAACACCATATATTTT.

V usage is TRBV19 and J usage is TRBJ2-1, with D possibly matching TRBD2 (5 bases). Trimming shortened V by 10 bases and J by 4 bases, and 17 bases separated the two germline ends. CDR1 and CDR2 (germline): LNHDA, SQIVND (reference sequence). The CDR3 totals 14 residues. In DNA, the CDR3 is TGTGCCACCACACTCAACGGAGGTTACAATGAGCAGTTCTTC. Protein: CATTLNGGYNEQFF.

The chain couples TRBV4-2 to TRBJ1-1, with D possibly being TRBD1 (5 bases). V was clipped by 1 base and J by 8 bases, with 11 bases between them. CDR1 and CDR2 from the germline V gene are LGHNA and YNFKEQ. CDR3 length: 13 amino acids. The CDR3 region has the DNA TGTGCCAGCAGCCAAGGGAAGGGACCCGAAGCTTTCTTT. Protein sequence: CASSQGKGPEAFF.

With respect to this clone: Other DNA sequences in the same sample also yield this CDR3. The V and J genes are TRBV7-9 and TRBJ2-5; D is uncertain. Per germline, CDR1 SEHNR and CDR2 FQNEAQ (reference sequence). The CDR3 has 13 residues. Trimming left V 5 bases short and J 2 bases short, with 9 bases between. The CDR3 DNA is TGTGCCAGCAGCCCCGGCAGGCAAGAGACCCAGTACTTC. Its translation is CASSPGRQETQYF.

V usage is TRBV6-6 and J usage is TRBJ2-5, with D possibly matching TRBD2 (6 bases). This CDR3 has 12 amino acids. Germline lookup yields CDR1 MNHNY and CDR2 SVGAGI (reference sequence). V was trimmed by 0 bases and J by 10 bases, leaving 9 bases between them. The CDR3 DNA follows: TGTGCCAGCAGTTACTCGGGAGGCCACCAGTACTTC. Translated: CASSYSGGHQYF.

This chain links TRBV9 with TRBJ1-3, with TRBD1 matching 10 bases. J gave up 0 bases and V 4 bases, and 4 bases lay outside the gene matches. There are 16 residues in the CDR3. The V gene's germline CDR1 is SGDLS and CDR2 YYNGEE. Written as DNA, the CDR3 is TGTGCCAGCAGCCTGTGGGACAGGGGCTCTGGAAACACCATATATTTT. This gives the protein CASSLWDRGSGNTIYF.

The chain uses TRBV6-5 and TRBJ2-1; D is undetermined. The CDR3 totals 13 residues. V lost 0 bases to trimming and J lost 6 bases, with 6 bases between them. Germline V gene lookup returns CDR1 MNHEY and CDR2 SVGAGI. The CDR3 spells CASSYSLANEQFF. CDR3 DNA: TGTGCCAGCAGTTACTCGTTGGCCAATGAGCAGTTCTTC.

This clone has just one count. The chain joins TRBV7-6 to TRBJ2-2; a possible D gene is TRBD1 (6 bases). Germline V gene sequence: CDR1 SGHVS, CDR2 FNYEAQ. This CDR3 comprises 17 residues. V was trimmed by 1 base and J by 0 bases, leaving 12 bases between them. The CDR3 here is CASSLELQGTNTGELFF. CDR3 DNA: TGTGCCAGCAGCTTAGAACTACAGGGCACGAACACCGGGGAGCTGTTTTTT.

The CDR3 coding sequence is TGTGCCAGCACCCCCGGAAGGGTAAACTACGAGCAGTACTTC. Amino acids: CASTPGRVNYEQYF. This chain joins TRBV2 and TRBJ2-7; D gene ambiguous. Germline lookup yields CDR1 SNHLY and CDR2 FYNNEI. Between the trimmed V and J ends, which lost 7 bases and 3 bases, there was a span of 16 bases. This CDR3 is built from 14 residues.

The CDR3 sequence: CASSPGLAGAAGELFF. The CDR3 DNA is TGTGCCAGCAGCCCAGGACTAGCGGGAGCAGCCGGGGAGCTGTTTTTT. This chain joins TRBV5-4 and TRBJ2-2, with 13 nucleotides matching TRBD2. Looked up from germline, CDR1 is SGHNT and CDR2 is YYREEE (reference sequence). The CDR3 spans 16 residues. The V segment lost 4 bases and the J segment 6 bases; nucleotides outside the gene matches: 6.

V usage is TRBV28 and J usage is TRBJ1-1; a weak D match, TRBD1 (6 bases). Germline V CDR1 and CDR2: MDHEN, SYDVKM. The CDR3 runs to 15 residues. With 3 bases removed from V and 3 bases from J, the gap between germline ends came to 14 bases. CDR3 protein: CASSFLRGSDTEAFF. CDR3 bases: TGTGCCAGCAGTTTCCTCAGGGGTTCTGACACTGAAGCTTTCTTT.

On this clone: The sample carries other DNA sequences with the same CDR3. The chain uses TRBV6-5 and TRBJ2-3; D is uncertain. The V gene's germline CDR1 is MNHEY and CDR2 SVGAGI. The CDR3 covers 14 residues. Trimming left V 0 bases short and J 2 bases short, with 6 bases between. The CDR3, as DNA: TGTGCCAGCAGTTACTCGTCCCTCACAGATACGCAGTATTTT. Amino acid sequence: CASSYSSLTDTQYF.

The CDR3 DNA is TGTGCCAGCAGTTACGGACAGGGGGCCACTGAAGCTTTCTTT. Protein sequence: CASSYGQGATEAFF. This chain uses TRBV6-5 with TRBJ1-1; TRBD1 matches 11 bases. Germline V gene data show CDR1 as MNHEY and CDR2 as SVGAGI. The length of the CDR3 is 14 residues. J lost 4 bases, V lost 2 bases, and 0 bases had no gene match.

The J gene is TRBJ2-5, the V gene TRBV5-1, with D possibly matching TRBD2 (6 bases). Germline V gene lookup returns CDR1 SGHRS and CDR2 YFSETQ. CDR3 length: 14 residues. V was pared by 0 bases and J by 0 bases, with 6 bases between. The CDR3 region is CASSLGDYQETQYF. Written as DNA, the CDR3 is TGCGCCAGCAGCTTGGGGGACTACCAAGAGACCCAGTACTTC.

This chain's CDR3 is CAWSGQARVTEAFF. The DNA for the CDR3 is TGTGCCTGGAGTGGACAGGCGAGGGTCACTGAAGCTTTCTTT. This chain links TRBV30 with TRBJ1-1, with D possibly matching TRBD1 (6 bases). The germline CDR1 and CDR2 sequences are GTSNPN and SVGIG (reference sequence). Trimming shortened V by 1 base and J by 4 bases, and 13 bases separated the two germline ends. CDR3 length equals 14 residues.

The chain employs TRBV12-5 and TRBJ1-2; D unresolved. V gave up 1 base and J gave up 6 bases, with 6 bases separating them. The CDR3 runs 12 residues. Germline V gene sequence: CDR1 LGHNT, CDR2 FRNRAP. Written as DNA, the CDR3 is TGTGCTAGTGGTTTGGATAAGAATGGCTACACCTTC. This sequence encodes CASGLDKNGYTF.

The V gene is TRBV6-6, the J gene TRBJ2-7; tentatively, D is TRBD1 (5 bases). Trimming cost V 6 bases and J 2 bases, with 14 bases left between them. This CDR3 comprises 14 residues. CDR1 and CDR2 from the germline V gene are MNHNY and SVGAGI (reference sequence). CDR3 DNA: TGTGCCAGCAGGCAAGACAGTGGGCCCTACGAGCAGTACTTC. Protein product: CASRQDSGPYEQYF.

This clone came up once. The CDR3 region is CASSVLAGGPRNGELFF. The CDR3 DNA sequence: TGTGCCAGTAGTGTTCTAGCGGGAGGGCCAAGGAACGGGGAGCTGTTTTTT. This chain links TRBV19 with TRBJ2-2, with 12 bases that match TRBD2. After removal of 5 bases from V and 7 bases from J, the junction contained 11 bases not matched to a gene. The CDR3 covers 17 residues. Per the germline V gene, CDR1 is LNHDA and CDR2 is SQIVND (reference sequence).

The rearrangement uses TRBV5-6 and TRBJ2-1; D perhaps matches TRBD2 (5 bases). CDR1 is SGHDT and CDR2 is YYEEEE in the germline V gene. This CDR3 has 12 residues. Trimming shortened V by 4 bases and J by 14 bases, and 16 bases separated the two germline ends. Here the CDR3 reads CASSGREYMEFF. CDR3 DNA: TGTGCCAGCAGCGGCCGGGAATACATGGAGTTCTTC. The full variable domain, in which reference TRBV5-6 and TRBJ2-1 provide the parts outside the CDR3, is DAGVTQSPTHLIKTRGQQVTLRCSPKSGHDTVSWYQQALGQGPQFIFQYYEEEERQRGNFPDRFSGHQFPNYSSELNVNALLLGDSALYLCASSGREYMEFFGPGTRLTVL.

The rearrangement joins TRBV5-6 to TRBJ2-7; 9 positions agree with TRBD1. J was trimmed by 2 bases and V by 4 bases; bases with no gene match: 13. Germline V CDR1 and CDR2: SGHDT, YYEEEE. This CDR3 contains 17 residues. CDR3 sequence: CASSAPGGRQGAYEQYF. The DNA for the CDR3 is TGTGCCAGCAGCGCCCCGGGGGGACGACAGGGGGCCTACGAGCAGTACTTC.

This clone was observed a single time. The chain couples TRBV9 to TRBJ1-1; weak D call: TRBD1 (5 bases). CDR3 length equals 16 residues. The germline CDR1 and CDR2 sequences are SGDLS and YYNGEE. V was pared by 2 bases and J by 3 bases, with 17 bases between. CDR3 residues: CASSVTPRGADTEAFF. Written as DNA, the CDR3 is TGTGCCAGCAGCGTCACTCCCCGCGGGGCCGACACTGAAGCTTTCTTT. The whole variable domain, filled in from reference TRBV9 and TRBJ1-1, reads DSGVTQTPKHLITATGQRVTLRCSPRSGDLSVYWYQQSLDQGLQFLIQYYNGEERAKGNILERFSAQQFPDLHSELNLSSLELGDSALYFCASSVTPRGADTEAFFGQGTRLTVV.

The chain employs TRBV13 and TRBJ2-4; D remains unclear. Trimming left V 0 bases short and J 0 bases short, with 9 bases between. The germline CDR1 and CDR2 sequences are PRHDT and FYEKMQ (reference sequence). The CDR3 is made up of 16 amino acids. The CDR3 DNA is TGTGCCAGCAGCTTAGGGCTCGGCTTAGCCAAAAACATTCAGTACTTC. It yields the protein CASSLGLGLAKNIQYF. The entire variable domain, with the rest obtained from reference TRBV13 and TRBJ2-4, is as follows: AAGVIQSPRHLIKEKRETATLKCYPIPRHDTVYWYQQGPGQDPQFLISFYEKMQSDKGSIPDRFSAQQFSDYHSELNMSSLELGDSALYFCASSLGLGLAKNIQYFGAGTRLSVL.

Of note for this clone: One end of the junction varies from germline; a read error may be responsible. V gene TRBV9 combines with J gene TRBJ2-1; no clear D gene. CDR3 length: 14 residues. Looked up from germline, CDR1 is SGDLS and CDR2 is YYNGEE. DNA for the CDR3: TGTGCCAGCAGCGTAGGTGACTCCAACAATGAGCAGTTCTTC. Its translation: CASSVGDSNNEQFF.

The chain combines TRBV14 with TRBJ2-1; D not resolved. Germline V gene data show CDR1 as SGHDN and CDR2 as FVKESK. V lost 4 bases to trimming and J lost 3 bases, with 10 bases between them. The CDR3 extends over 14 amino acids. The CDR3 coding sequence is TGTGCCAGCAGCCTAAGTCCGGTCTACAATGAGCAGTTCTTC. It encodes CASSLSPVYNEQFF.

The V call is TRBV15, the J call TRBJ1-5; D possibly corresponds to TRBD1 (6 bases). Germline CDR1 LNHNV, CDR2 YYDKDF (reference sequence). The length of the CDR3 is 14 residues. The V end lost 1 base, the J end lost 5 bases, and 9 bases lay between the germline ends. The DNA of the CDR3 is TGTGCCACCAGCAGAGGGGGGGCACATCAGCCCCAGCATTTT. Its translation: CATSRGGAHQPQHF.